What follows are 28 T cell receptor beta chains derived from one specimen sequenced in a study of T-cell reconstitution after alpha-beta-depleted transplantation in children (dated by TCRdb to the mid-2010s). The sample's treatment or condition label, in plain terms: allogeneic hematopoietic cell transplantation with graft depleted of TCRalphabeta T cells and CD19 B cells. Library generation was performed with PCR. This sample was sequenced with an Illumina HiSeq 2500. Molecular barcoding was employed in the preparation of TCR libraries, with unique molecular identifiers being used to normalize TCRbeta repertoire quantification. TCRdb reprocessed the public reads (quality trimming at Q25 with fastp, clone calling with MiXCR) and kept in-frame beta chains. Rows matching on CDR3 protein sequence are summarized as one entry with the most common DNA and genes. The sample table records some 80,000 distinct CDR3 sequences; 18% of these occur just once. Together, the top ten hold 45% to 55% of the sample.

This specimen consisted of PBMCs, mostly from graft donor cells, obtained 360 days after TCRalphabeta/CD19-depleted stem cell transplant. Receptor source: a male patient under 10 years old who had a stem cell transplant for acute lymphoblastic leukemia, so the T cells may come from the graft donor.

The chain recombines TRBV25-1 with TRBJ2-1; TRBD2 agrees at 10 bases. The CDR3 has 16 residues. Germline-derived CDR1 and CDR2 are MGHDK and SYGVNS. V gave up 0 bases and J gave up 7 bases; unmatched junction bases: 6. The CDR3 sequence: CASSEYSSGRVNEQFF. The CDR3, as DNA: TGTGCCAGCAGTGAATATAGCAGCGGGAGGGTGAATGAGCAGTTCTTC.

This clonotype was observed a few times. DNA of the CDR3: TGTGCCAGCAGCTATGTTTGGGGGATTGGTACCAATGAGCAGTTCTTC. The encoded protein is CASSYVWGIGTNEQFF. The rearrangement joins TRBV5-6 to TRBJ2-1; D tentatively fits TRBD1 or TRBD2 (5 bases each). V shed 3 bases and J shed 6 bases, with 19 bases lying between them. Germline CDR1 and CDR2: SGHDT and YYEEEE. The CDR3 extends over 16 amino acids.

This clonotype came up many times. J is TRBJ2-1 and V is TRBV7-9, with D maybe TRBD2 (6 bases). The V end was cut by 4 bases, the J end by 14 bases, with 12 bases between. CDR1 and CDR2 (germline): SEHNR, FQNEAQ (reference sequence). The CDR3 has 11 amino acids. As DNA, the CDR3 is TGTGCCAGCAGCTCGAGACTAGAGGAGTTCTTC. Translating gives CASSSRLEEFF.

The table lists this clonotype with a few counts. The J gene is TRBJ2-2, the V gene TRBV6-1, with 14 bases lining up with TRBD2. V was pared by 9 bases and J by 3 bases, with 9 bases of the junction left unmatched. Germline V gene lookup returns CDR1 MNHNS and CDR2 SASEGT. This CDR3 contains 17 residues. Here the CDR3 reads CASRLAGGPLDTGELFF. The CDR3, as DNA: TGTGCCAGTAGACTAGCGGGAGGGCCATTGGACACCGGGGAGCTGTTTTTT.

The V call is TRBV5-1, the J call TRBJ2-5; 13 positions agree with TRBD2. CDR1 and CDR2 (germline): SGHRS, YFSETQ. Losses at the gene ends were 4 bases for V and 5 bases for J; bases not matched to a gene: 14. There are 18 residues in the CDR3. The DNA of the CDR3 is TGCGCCAGCAGCGCAACTAGCGGGAGGGCCCCTTTGGGGGAGACCCAGTACTTC. Protein sequence: CASSATSGRAPLGETQYF.

There are many counts of this clonotype. The V gene is TRBV10-1, the J gene TRBJ2-2; D perhaps matches TRBD2 (6 bases). In germline, CDR1 is WNHNN, CDR2 SYGVQD (reference sequence). This CDR3 region has 13 residues. V lost 6 bases and J 7 bases, leaving 12 bases between the germline ends. CDR3 in amino acids: CASSREWGGELFF. The CDR3, as DNA: TGCGCCAGCAGCCGGGAGTGGGGCGGGGAGCTGTTTTTT.

The rearrangement links TRBV5-1 to TRBJ2-1; 12 nucleotides line up with TRBD2. From germline, CDR1 is SGHRS and CDR2 YFSETQ. V dropped 6 bases and J dropped 5; count of bases not matched to a gene: 9. The CDR3 is 16 amino acids. CDR3 protein: CASKGLAGPIDNEQFF. The CDR3 DNA is TGCGCCAGCAAAGGACTAGCGGGACCGATAGACAATGAGCAGTTCTTC.

The chain recombines TRBV7-8 with TRBJ2-2; D might be TRBD2 (5 bases). The CDR3 sequence is 15 residues long. Germline V gene sequence: CDR1 SGHVS, CDR2 FQNEAQ. V lost 6 bases to trimming and J lost 0 bases, with 11 bases between them. CDR3 sequence: CASRTQLANTGELFF. The CDR3 DNA follows: TGTGCCAGCAGAACCCAACTAGCGAACACCGGGGAGCTGTTTTTT.

This clonotype was detected a few times. This chain joins TRBV30 and TRBJ2-5; D could derive from TRBD1 or TRBD2 (5 bases each). V was cut by 5 bases and J by 4 bases, with 8 bases left in between. The CDR3 covers 11 residues. The germline gives CDR1 GTSNPN, CDR2 SVGIG (reference sequence). The CDR3, as DNA: TGTGCCTGGGAGGGGAGAGAGACCCAGTACTTC. This codes for CAWEGRETQYF.

This clonotype was seen a few times. V gene TRBV20-1 combines with J gene TRBJ2-1, with D maybe TRBD2 (6 bases). Germline V gene data show CDR1 as DFQATT and CDR2 as SNEGSKA (reference sequence). The CDR3 extends over 17 amino acids. V lost 0 bases, J lost 0 bases, and 15 bases lay in between. CDR3 loop: CSARDSGAKFSYNEQFF. CDR3 DNA: TGCAGTGCTAGAGATTCGGGAGCGAAGTTCTCCTACAATGAGCAGTTCTTC.

There are a few counts of this clonotype. The chain joins TRBV5-4 to TRBJ2-3; weak D call: TRBD2 (5 bases). The length of the CDR3 is 15 residues. V lost 0 bases to trimming and J lost 6 bases, with 14 bases between them. Germline assignment: CDR1 SGHNT and CDR2 YYREEE (reference sequence). CDR3 in amino acids: CASSLVGLSLDTQYF. CDR3 DNA: TGTGCCAGCAGCTTGGTAGGACTTAGCCTCGATACGCAGTATTTT.

This clonotype was seen a handful of times. The chain employs TRBV12-3 or TRBV12-4 and TRBJ2-1; D gene unclear. The V end lost 8 bases, the J end lost 8 bases, and 7 bases lay between the germline ends. The CDR3 is made up of 10 amino acids. CDR3 sequence reads: CASASDEQFF. The CDR3 DNA follows: TGTGCCAGCGCCTCGGATGAGCAGTTCTTC.

This clonotype was detected a few times. V and J are TRBV25-1 and TRBJ1-1, with D uncertain. This CDR3 comprises 15 residues. Trimming removed 6 bases from V and 4 bases from J, with 18 bases in between. Germline V lookup: CDR1 MGHDK, CDR2 SYGVNS. CDR3 nucleotide sequence: TGTGCCAGCAGCGAGAACTGGTCCTATGGCACTGAAGCTTTCTTT. The encoded protein is CASSENWSYGTEAFF.

This clonotype was observed a few times. The chain employs TRBV12-3 or TRBV12-4 and TRBJ1-2, with 9 bases fitting TRBD1. CDR3 length: 13 amino acids. With V trimmed by 5 bases and J by 7 bases, 5 bases remained unmatched. CDR3 sequence (DNA): TGTGCCAGCAGTCGGGACAGGGTTGCTGGCTACACCTTC. Translation gives CASSRDRVAGYTF.

Here the CDR3 reads CASRTRGLNTEAFF. CDR3 DNA: TGTGCCAGCAGGACCAGGGGGCTGAACACTGAAGCTTTCTTT. The rearrangement uses TRBV12-3 or TRBV12-4 and TRBJ1-1; TRBD1 aligns across 8 bases. The CDR3 runs 14 residues. Trimming took 6 bases from V and 0 from J; bases not matched to a gene: 3.

Many counts were recorded for this clonotype. The genes are TRBV12-3 or TRBV12-4 and TRBJ1-1; no firm D call. The germline V and J ends were trimmed by 4 bases and 2 bases, with 5 bases remaining between them. The CDR3 totals 12 residues. The chain's CDR3 is CASSYINTEAFF. For the CDR3, the DNA is TGTGCCAGCAGTTACATAAACACTGAAGCTTTCTTT.

This chain joins TRBV19 and TRBJ2-2; 8 bases are a match to TRBD1. V trimming: 6 bases; J trimming: 5 bases; junction bases outside the gene matches: 5. The CDR3 has 14 residues. Germline V CDR1 and CDR2: LNHDA, SQIVND (reference sequence). CDR3 nucleotides: TGTGCCAGTAGCAGACAGGGGCTAACCGGGGAGCTGTTTTTT. This gives the protein CASSRQGLTGELFF.

V and J are TRBV7-9 and TRBJ2-1, with D unclear. There are 14 residues in the CDR3. Germline CDR1 is SEHNR and CDR2 is FQNEAQ (reference sequence). Trimming cost V 5 bases and J 3 bases, with 11 bases left between them. The CDR3 DNA sequence: TGTGCCAGCAGCGTAGGTGCAGGCTACAATGAGCAGTTCTTC. Translating it yields CASSVGAGYNEQFF.

Only a few counts were recorded for this clonotype. The V and J genes are TRBV29-1 and TRBJ2-2, with 14 bases aligning to TRBD2. The trim removed 6 bases at V and 0 bases at J, leaving 6 bases unmatched. The CDR3 totals 17 residues. Looked up from germline, CDR1 is SQVTM and CDR2 is ANQGSEA. The CDR3: CSVEGLAGDANTGELFF. The CDR3 DNA reads TGCAGCGTAGAGGGACTAGCGGGAGACGCGAACACCGGGGAGCTGTTTTTT.

V gene TRBV5-1 combines with J gene TRBJ2-7, with D hard to call. Germline V gene data show CDR1 as SGHRS and CDR2 as YFSETQ. V was clipped by 7 bases and J by 2 bases, with 16 bases between them. The CDR3 extends over 14 amino acids. CDR3 nucleotides: TGCGCCAGCTCCCTTGCGCGGCTGACCTACGAGCAGTACTTC. Translation gives CASSLARLTYEQYF.

Many counts were recorded for this clonotype. The CDR3 DNA reads TGTGCCAGCAGCTTAGAATCCGGCCCCACCGGGGAGCTGTTTTTT. As protein: CASSLESGPTGELFF. The rearrangement joins TRBV11-3 to TRBJ2-2; D is ambiguous. The CDR3 totals 15 residues. V dropped 0 bases and J dropped 4 bases, with 9 bases sitting between them. Germline V gene sequence: CDR1 SGHNT, CDR2 YENEEA.

This clonotype occurred a few times. The chain links TRBV7-9 to TRBJ2-2, with unresolved D. This CDR3 contains 14 residues. Germline V CDR1 and CDR2: SEHNR, FQNEAQ (reference sequence). V was trimmed by 3 bases and J by 1 base, leaving 6 bases between them. CDR3 sequence (DNA): TGTGCCAGCAGCTTCACAGAGAACACCGGGGAGCTGTTTTTT. It specifies CASSFTENTGELFF.

V is TRBV6-2 or TRBV6-3 and J is TRBJ2-6; D not resolved. Germline CDR1 is MNHEY and CDR2 is SVGEGT. The CDR3 extends over 13 amino acids. V lost 10 bases, J lost 3 bases, and 10 bases lay in between. In DNA, the CDR3 is TGTGCCACCGCCTGGGATGGGGCCAACGTCCTGACTTTC. Protein: CATAWDGANVLTF.

This rearrangement joins TRBV5-1 to TRBJ2-3; D is uncertain. CDR1 and CDR2 from the germline V gene are SGHRS and YFSETQ. Trimming took 2 bases from V and 2 from J, leaving 9 bases between them. The CDR3 is made up of 14 amino acids. The CDR3 coding sequence is TGCGCCAGCAGCTTCCGATCAGCCACAGATACGCAGTATTTT. Translating gives CASSFRSATDTQYF.

This clonotype was seen ten or more times. The CDR3 DNA is TGTGCCAGCCCGGGACGCCAATTACCAGGGACCTACGAGCAGTACTTC. It yields the protein CASPGRQLPGTYEQYF. The chain has TRBV25-1 and TRBJ2-7; D may match TRBD1 or TRBD2 (5 bases each). Germline V gene sequence: CDR1 MGHDK, CDR2 SYGVNS. V was shortened by 8 bases and J by 2 bases, with 22 bases between the two germline ends. The CDR3 has 16 amino acids.

This clonotype was detected ten times or more. V and J are TRBV24-1 and TRBJ2-1; 8 nucleotides line up with TRBD1. The CDR3 totals 15 residues. Germline V CDR1 and CDR2: KGHDR, SFDVKD. Trimming at V came to 3 bases and at J to 6 bases, leaving 6 bases not matched to a gene. The CDR3 loop is CATSDQGAGSNEQFF. CDR3 coding DNA: TGTGCCACCAGTGATCAGGGGGCAGGGTCCAATGAGCAGTTCTTC.

This clonotype was found a few times. This chain connects TRBV4-1 to TRBJ1-3; D unresolved. Germline V lookup: CDR1 MGHRA, CDR2 YSYEKL. This CDR3 spans 11 amino acids. The germline V and J ends were trimmed by 2 bases and 10 bases, with 6 bases remaining between them. The CDR3 sequence is CASSQLGTIYF. The CDR3 nucleotides read TGCGCCAGCAGCCAATTGGGAACCATATATTTT.

This clonotype was seen many times. The CDR3 is CAISEVPSSGAQYF. The CDR3 bases are TGTGCCATCAGTGAAGTGCCCTCTAGCGGGGCCCAGTACTTC. The V and J genes are TRBV10-3 and TRBJ2-7; 9 bases align to TRBD2. The length of the CDR3 is 14 residues. Germline CDR1 ENHRY, CDR2 SYGVKD. With V trimmed by 3 bases and J by 10 bases, 10 bases remained unmatched.